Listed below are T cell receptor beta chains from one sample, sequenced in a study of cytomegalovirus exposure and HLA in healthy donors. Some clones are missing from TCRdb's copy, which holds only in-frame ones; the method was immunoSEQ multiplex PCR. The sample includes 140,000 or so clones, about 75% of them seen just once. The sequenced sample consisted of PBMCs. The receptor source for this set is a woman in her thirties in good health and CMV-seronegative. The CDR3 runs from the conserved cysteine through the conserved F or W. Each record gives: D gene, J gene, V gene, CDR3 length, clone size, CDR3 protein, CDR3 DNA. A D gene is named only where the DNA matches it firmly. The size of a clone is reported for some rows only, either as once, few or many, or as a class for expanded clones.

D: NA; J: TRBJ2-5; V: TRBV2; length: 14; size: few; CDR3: CASMRELYQETQYF; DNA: TGTGCCAGCATGAGGGAGCTGTACCAAGAGACCCAGTACTTC
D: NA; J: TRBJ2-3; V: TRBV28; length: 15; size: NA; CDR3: CASSEAGPSTDTQYF; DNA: TGTGCCAGCAGTGAAGCGGGTCCAAGCACAGATACGCAGTATTTT
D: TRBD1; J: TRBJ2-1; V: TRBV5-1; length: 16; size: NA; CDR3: CASSSTGEVTYNEQFF; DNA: TGCGCCAGCAGCTCGACAGGGGAGGTAACCTACAATGAGCAGTTCTTC
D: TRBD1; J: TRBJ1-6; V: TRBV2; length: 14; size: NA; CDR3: CASSVDRGWSPLHF; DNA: TGTGCCAGCAGTGTCGACAGGGGGTGGTCACCCCTCCACTTT
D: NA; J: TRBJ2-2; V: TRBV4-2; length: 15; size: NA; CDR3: CASSLGTLNTGELFF; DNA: TGTGCCAGCAGCCTCGGGACTCTTAACACCGGGGAGCTGTTTTTT
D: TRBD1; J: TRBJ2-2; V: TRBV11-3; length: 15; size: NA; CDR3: CASSRQGSDTGELFF; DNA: TGTGCCAGCAGTCGACAGGGTTCGGACACCGGGGAGCTGTTTTTT
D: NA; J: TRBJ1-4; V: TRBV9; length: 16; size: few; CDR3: CASSVFPTGHNEKLFF; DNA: TGTGCCAGCAGCGTATTCCCGACAGGCCATAATGAAAAACTGTTTTTT
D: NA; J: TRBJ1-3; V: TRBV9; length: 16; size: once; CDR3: CASSVEVRDYGNTIYF; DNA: TGTGCCAGCAGCGTAGAGGTCAGGGACTACGGAAACACCATATATTTT
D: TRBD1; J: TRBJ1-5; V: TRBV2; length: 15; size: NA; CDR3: CASSETGQGNQPQHF; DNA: TGTGCCAGCAGTGAAACGGGACAGGGCAATCAGCCCCAGCATTTT
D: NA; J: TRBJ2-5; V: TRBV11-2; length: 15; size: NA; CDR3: CASSRTTGYQETQYF; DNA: TGTGCCAGCAGCCGCACCACAGGGTACCAAGAGACCCAGTACTTC
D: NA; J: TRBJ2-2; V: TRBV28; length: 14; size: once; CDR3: CASSLVLGTGELFF; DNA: TGTGCCAGCAGTTTAGTACTTGGTACCGGGGAGCTGTTTTTT
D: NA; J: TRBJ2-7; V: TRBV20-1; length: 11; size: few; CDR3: CSASQGVEQYF; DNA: TGCAGTGCTTCACAGGGTGTCGAGCAGTACTTC
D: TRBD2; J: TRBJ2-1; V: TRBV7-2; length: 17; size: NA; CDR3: CASSLGLAGLSYNEQFF; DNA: TGTGCCAGCAGCTTAGGCCTAGCGGGTCTCTCCTACAATGAGCAGTTCTTC
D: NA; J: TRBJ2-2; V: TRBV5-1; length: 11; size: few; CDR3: CASSNPGELFF; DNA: TGCGCCAGCAGTAATCCCGGGGAGCTGTTTTTT
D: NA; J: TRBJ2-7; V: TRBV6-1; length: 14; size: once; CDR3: CASRSSASSYEQYF; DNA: TGTGCCAGCAGGTCTAGCGCAAGCTCCTACGAGCAGTACTTC
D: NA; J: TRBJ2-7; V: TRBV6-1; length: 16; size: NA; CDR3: CASSALSAGLSYEQYF; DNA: TGTGCCAGCAGTGCTCTGTCGGCGGGATTGTCCTACGAGCAGTACTTC
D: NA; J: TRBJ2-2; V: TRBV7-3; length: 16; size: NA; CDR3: CASSLNPRGGTGELFF; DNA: TGTGCCAGCAGCTTAAACCCCAGAGGGGGCACCGGGGAGCTGTTTTTT
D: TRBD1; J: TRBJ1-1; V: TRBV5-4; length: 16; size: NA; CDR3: CASSRFQGARITEAFF; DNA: TGTGCCAGCAGCCGTTTCCAGGGGGCCCGTATCACTGAAGCTTTCTTT
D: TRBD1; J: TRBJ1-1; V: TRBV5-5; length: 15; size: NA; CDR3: CASSHSQGENTEAFF; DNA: TGTGCCAGCAGCCACAGTCAGGGGGAAAACACTGAAGCTTTCTTT
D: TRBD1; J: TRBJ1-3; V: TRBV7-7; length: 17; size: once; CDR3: CASSLAETGPSGNTIYF; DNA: TGTGCTAGCAGCTTAGCGGAGACAGGGCCCTCTGGAAACACCATATATTTT
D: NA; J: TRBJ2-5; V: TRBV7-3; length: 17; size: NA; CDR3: CASSLSAGPIYQETQYF; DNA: TGTGCCAGCAGCTTATCGGCAGGGCCTATCTACCAAGAGACCCAGTACTTC
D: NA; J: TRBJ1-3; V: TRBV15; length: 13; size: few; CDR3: CATGPRSGNTIYF; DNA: TGTGCCACCGGGCCCCGCTCTGGAAACACCATATATTTT
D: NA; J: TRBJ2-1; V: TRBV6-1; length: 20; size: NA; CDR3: CASSAWGGGKVALGYNEQFF; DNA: TGTGCCAGCAGTGCCTGGGGTGGGGGGAAGGTGGCTCTTGGCTACAATGAGCAGTTCTTC
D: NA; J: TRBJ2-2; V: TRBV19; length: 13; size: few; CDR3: CASIGFNTGELFF; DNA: TGTGCCAGTATCGGGTTTAACACCGGGGAGCTGTTTTTT
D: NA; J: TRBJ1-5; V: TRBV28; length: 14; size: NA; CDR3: CASSLGEVDQPQHF; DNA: TGTGCCAGCAGTTTAGGAGAGGTGGATCAGCCCCAGCATTTT
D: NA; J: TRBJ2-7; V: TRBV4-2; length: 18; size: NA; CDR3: CASSPRGYSGESSYEQYF; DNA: TGTGCCAGCAGCCCGAGGGGGTACAGCGGGGAAAGCTCCTACGAGCAGTACTTC
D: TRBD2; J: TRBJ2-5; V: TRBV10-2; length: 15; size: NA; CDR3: CASSETRGVGETQYF; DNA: TGCGCCAGCAGTGAGACCCGGGGGGTAGGAGAGACCCAGTACTTC
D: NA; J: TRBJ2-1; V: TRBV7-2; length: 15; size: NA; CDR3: CASTGLLLKDNEQFF; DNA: TGTGCCAGCACTGGACTACTCCTTAAAGACAATGAGCAGTTCTTC